The T cell receptor beta chain described here comes from a study of cytomegalovirus exposure and HLA in healthy donors. Both 60 Vbeta primers and 13 Jbeta primers went into the PCR. TCRdb's table, derived via immunoSEQ multiplex PCR, lists solely in-frame clones and lacks some. The data contain 150,000 to 180,000 clones, roughly 77% of them seen just once; the ten biggest clones take up roughly 7.1%. The study, taken as a whole, reports: Later on, an analysis showed TCR association rates differing by HLA locus, with DRB1 the most and HLA-C the fewest.

Germline CDR1 SGHRS, CDR2 YFSETQ. The CDR3 covers 14 residues. Trimming stripped 0 bases from V and 1 base from J, with 5 bases between. Comments on this clone: As yet, its antigen is unknown.

This clonotype originated in a man aged 25-40 years in good health and CMV-seropositive. This rearrangement joins TRBV5-1 to TRBJ1-5; D is possibly TRBD1 (5 bases). What was sequenced was PBMCs. The CDR3 nucleotides are TGCGCCAGCAGCTTGGACAGGAGCAATCAGCCCCAGCATTTT. It is translated as CASSLDRSNQPQHF. The full variable domain, in which reference TRBV5-1 and TRBJ1-5 provide the parts outside the CDR3, is KAGVTQTPRYLIKTRGQQVTLSCSPISGHRSVSWYQQTPGQGLQFLFEYFSETQRNKGNFPGRFSGRQFSNSRSEMNVSTLELGDSALYLCASSLDRSNQPQHFGDGTRLSIL.